The rows below give T cell receptor beta chains drawn from one sample of a study of Ad26.COV2.S vaccination and SARS-CoV-2 variants. Clones were read by immunoSEQ multiplex PCR, and TCRdb kept only the in-frame ones, dropping some. The sample comprises 300,000 to 400,000 clones, around 88% of which are singletons, and roughly 5% rests with the top ten. Material: peripheral blood, obtained in a trial of Ad26.COV2.S vaccine versus placebo. The receptors stem from a person between 18 and 60 years old who received the Ad26.COV2.S COVID-19 vaccine or a placebo. The CDR3 runs from the conserved cysteine through the conserved F or W. The order of the fields is D gene, V gene, CDR3 length, J gene, clone size, CDR3 protein, CDR3 DNA. A D gene is named only where the DNA matches it firmly. Size is stated for part of the rows, as once, few or many counts, or as a class when the clone is expanded.

D gene: .
V gene: TRBV7-8
CDR3 length: 16
J gene: TRBJ1-5
clone size: .
CDR3 protein: CASSLSGSAFNQPQHF
CDR3 DNA: TGTGCCAGCAGCTTGTCGGGGTCAGCTTTCAATCAGCCCCAGCATTTT

D gene: TRBD2
V gene: TRBV11-3
CDR3 length: 12
J gene: TRBJ2-3
clone size: .
CDR3 protein: CASSVSGDTKYF
CDR3 DNA: TGTGCCAGCAGCGTTAGCGGGGATACTAAGTATTTT

D gene: TRBD1
V gene: TRBV27
CDR3 length: 15
J gene: TRBJ1-2
clone size: .
CDR3 protein: CASSNLRGENYGYTF
CDR3 DNA: TGTGCCAGCAGCAACCTCAGGGGGGAAAACTATGGCTACACCTTC

D gene: TRBD2
V gene: TRBV28
CDR3 length: 16
J gene: TRBJ2-1
clone size: .
CDR3 protein: CASSQSGRGSYNEQFF
CDR3 DNA: TGTGCCAGCAGTCAAAGCGGGAGAGGATCCTACAATGAGCAGTTCTTC

D gene: .
V gene: TRBV6-6
CDR3 length: 17
J gene: TRBJ2-3
clone size: few
CDR3 protein: CASSRSPGRWGTDTQYF
CDR3 DNA: TGTGCCAGCAGTCGTAGCCCGGGAAGATGGGGCACAGATACGCAGTATTTT

D gene: .
V gene: TRBV9
CDR3 length: 12
J gene: TRBJ1-2
clone size: .
CDR3 protein: CASSDYRDGYTF
CDR3 DNA: TGTGCCAGCAGCGATTACAGGGACGGCTACACCTTC

D gene: .
V gene: TRBV5-1
CDR3 length: 14
J gene: TRBJ2-2
clone size: many
CDR3 protein: CASSFELNTGELFF
CDR3 DNA: TGCGCCAGCAGTTTCGAACTGAACACCGGGGAGCTGTTTTTT

D gene: TRBD1
V gene: TRBV7-6
CDR3 length: 15
J gene: TRBJ2-5
clone size: .
CDR3 protein: CASSVGTGVTETQYF
CDR3 DNA: TGTGCCAGCAGCGTAGGGACAGGGGTTACGGAGACCCAGTACTTC

D gene: .
V gene: TRBV19
CDR3 length: 13
J gene: TRBJ2-1
clone size: .
CDR3 protein: CASSIATRGREFF
CDR3 DNA: TGTGCCAGTAGTATAGCTACCCGGGGGCGTGAGTTCTTC

D gene: TRBD2
V gene: TRBV10-1
CDR3 length: 20
J gene: TRBJ2-1
clone size: .
CDR3 protein: CASSSGNPGLAGFSYNEQFF
CDR3 DNA: TGCGCCAGCAGCTCAGGGAATCCGGGACTAGCGGGATTCTCCTACAATGAGCAGTTCTTC

D gene: TRBD1
V gene: TRBV5-1
CDR3 length: 15
J gene: TRBJ2-3
clone size: .
CDR3 protein: CASSGPGTGTDTQYF
CDR3 DNA: TGCGCCAGCAGCGGCCCCGGGACAGGGACAGATACGCAGTATTTT

D gene: TRBD1
V gene: TRBV5-1
CDR3 length: 15
J gene: TRBJ1-2
clone size: .
CDR3 protein: CASSVWTGVSYGYTF
CDR3 DNA: TGCGCCAGCAGCGTTTGGACAGGGGTGAGCTATGGCTACACCTTC

D gene: .
V gene: TRBV7-2
CDR3 length: 16
J gene: TRBJ1-3
clone size: few
CDR3 protein: CASSPRTVSSGNTIYF
CDR3 DNA: TGTGCCAGCAGCCCCCGGACGGTTAGCTCTGGAAACACCATATATTTT

D gene: TRBD1
V gene: TRBV19
CDR3 length: 13
J gene: TRBJ1-4
clone size: .
CDR3 protein: CACSGQGGEKLFF
CDR3 DNA: TGTGCCTGCTCCGGACAGGGGGGAGAAAAACTGTTTTTT

D gene: .
V gene: TRBV11-2
CDR3 length: 17
J gene: TRBJ1-3
clone size: .
CDR3 protein: CASSLVGRTISGNTIYF
CDR3 DNA: TGTGCCAGCAGCTTAGTGGGACGGACGATCTCTGGAAACACCATATATTTT

D gene: .
V gene: TRBV7-2
CDR3 length: 15
J gene: TRBJ2-5
clone size: .
CDR3 protein: CASSPQSAGAETQYF
CDR3 DNA: TGTGCCAGCAGCCCCCAATCCGCGGGGGCGGAGACCCAGTACTTC

D gene: TRBD1
V gene: TRBV6-6
CDR3 length: 15
J gene: TRBJ1-3
clone size: .
CDR3 protein: CASKQPGGSGNTIYF
CDR3 DNA: TGTGCCAGCAAACAACCAGGGGGCTCTGGAAACACCATATATTTT

D gene: TRBD1
V gene: TRBV29-1
CDR3 length: 13
J gene: TRBJ2-2
clone size: .
CDR3 protein: CSVQGARAGELFF
CDR3 DNA: TGCAGCGTCCAGGGGGCTAGGGCTGGGGAGCTGTTTTTT

D gene: .
V gene: TRBV2
CDR3 length: 13
J gene: TRBJ2-7
clone size: .
CDR3 protein: CASSLGQGGEQYF
CDR3 DNA: TGTGCCAGCAGTCTAGGGCAGGGGGGCGAGCAGTACTTC

D gene: TRBD1
V gene: TRBV27
CDR3 length: 16
J gene: TRBJ2-1
clone size: .
CDR3 protein: CASSSGQGFAYNEQFF
CDR3 DNA: TGTGCCAGCAGTTCCGGACAGGGGTTCGCCTACAATGAGCAGTTCTTC

D gene: TRBD1
V gene: TRBV5-1
CDR3 length: 16
J gene: TRBJ1-6
clone size: .
CDR3 protein: CASSPGEQGAVSPLHF
CDR3 DNA: TGCGCCAGCAGCCCCGGGGAGCAGGGGGCCGTTTCACCCCTCCACTTT

D gene: .
V gene: TRBV6-5
CDR3 length: 15
J gene: TRBJ1-5
clone size: few
CDR3 protein: CASSYSRGSNQPQHF
CDR3 DNA: TGTGCCAGCAGTTACTCGAGGGGTTCCAATCAGCCCCAGCATTTT

D gene: TRBD1
V gene: TRBV19
CDR3 length: 16
J gene: TRBJ1-5
clone size: .
CDR3 protein: CASSPWDRAGSQPQHF
CDR3 DNA: TGTGCCAGTAGTCCCTGGGACAGGGCTGGGAGTCAGCCCCAGCATTTT

D gene: .
V gene: TRBV5-1
CDR3 length: 13
J gene: TRBJ1-1
clone size: .
CDR3 protein: CASSPRGGTEAFF
CDR3 DNA: TGCGCCAGCAGCCCCCGGGGGGGAACTGAAGCTTTCTTT

D gene: .
V gene: TRBV28
CDR3 length: 14
J gene: TRBJ2-7
clone size: .
CDR3 protein: CASSLPDNSYEQYF
CDR3 DNA: TGTGCCAGCAGCCTCCCCGACAACTCCTACGAGCAGTACTTC

D gene: .
V gene: TRBV29-1
CDR3 length: 13
J gene: TRBJ1-5
clone size: .
CDR3 protein: CSVREMVDQPQHF
CDR3 DNA: TGCAGCGTTCGAGAGATGGTCGATCAGCCCCAGCATTTT

D gene: TRBD1
V gene: TRBV5-4
CDR3 length: 12
J gene: TRBJ1-2
clone size: .
CDR3 protein: CATGGYNYGYTF
CDR3 DNA: TGTGCCACAGGGGGTTATAACTATGGCTACACCTTC

D gene: TRBD2
V gene: TRBV6-2/TRBV6-3
CDR3 length: 16
J gene: TRBJ2-7
clone size: .
CDR3 protein: CASSYSLAGGPGEQYF
CDR3 DNA: TGTGCCAGCAGTTACTCGCTAGCGGGAGGGCCCGGCGAGCAGTACTTC

D gene: .
V gene: TRBV21-1
CDR3 length: 13
J gene: TRBJ1-1
clone size: once
CDR3 protein: CASSYNKNTEAFF
CDR3 DNA: TGTGCCAGCAGCTACAACAAGAACACTGAAGCTTTCTTT

D gene: .
V gene: TRBV7-2
CDR3 length: 15
J gene: TRBJ1-1
clone size: .
CDR3 protein: CASSLSRVMNTEAFF
CDR3 DNA: TGTGCCAGCAGCTTATCAAGGGTCATGAACACTGAAGCTTTCTTT

D gene: .
V gene: TRBV10-2
CDR3 length: 15
J gene: TRBJ1-5
clone size: few
CDR3 protein: CASSPRGARNQPQHF
CDR3 DNA: TGCGCCAGCAGTCCGAGGGGGGCGAGAAATCAGCCCCAGCATTTT

D gene: TRBD1
V gene: TRBV4-2
CDR3 length: 15
J gene: TRBJ1-2
clone size: .
CDR3 protein: CASSHGDRENYGYTF
CDR3 DNA: TGTGCCAGCAGCCACGGAGACAGGGAAAACTATGGCTACACCTTC

D gene: .
V gene: TRBV7-9
CDR3 length: 14
J gene: TRBJ1-4
clone size: .
CDR3 protein: CASSLRQKNEKLFF
CDR3 DNA: TGTGCCAGCAGCTTAAGACAGAAAAATGAAAAACTGTTTTTT

D gene: .
V gene: TRBV4-2
CDR3 length: 15
J gene: TRBJ2-7
clone size: .
CDR3 protein: CASSQTSGTFYEQYF
CDR3 DNA: TGTGCCAGCAGCCAGACATCCGGGACATTCTACGAGCAGTACTTC

D gene: .
V gene: TRBV7-9
CDR3 length: 17
J gene: TRBJ2-1
clone size: .
CDR3 protein: CASSLGGGRVWDNEQFF
CDR3 DNA: TGTGCCAGCAGCTTAGGGGGCGGCAGGGTTTGGGACAATGAGCAGTTCTTC

D gene: TRBD2
V gene: TRBV19
CDR3 length: 14
J gene: TRBJ2-1
clone size: .
CDR3 protein: CASRLAGGPVEQFF
CDR3 DNA: TGTGCCAGTAGACTAGCGGGGGGGCCGGTTGAGCAGTTCTTC

D gene: .
V gene: TRBV12-3/TRBV12-4
CDR3 length: 12
J gene: TRBJ1-1
clone size: .
CDR3 protein: CASSPRTVEAFF
CDR3 DNA: TGTGCCAGCAGTCCCCGGACAGTTGAAGCTTTCTTT

D gene: TRBD1
V gene: TRBV20-1
CDR3 length: 11
J gene: TRBJ1-1
clone size: .
CDR3 protein: CSGGGQGEFIF
CDR3 DNA: TGCAGTGGGGGGGGACAGGGTGAGTTTATTTTT

D gene: TRBD1
V gene: TRBV2
CDR3 length: 14
J gene: TRBJ1-1
clone size: .
CDR3 protein: CASSRRPGGTEAFF
CDR3 DNA: TGTGCCAGCAGTCGACGACCAGGGGGCACTGAAGCTTTCTTT

D gene: TRBD2
V gene: TRBV5-1
CDR3 length: 16
J gene: TRBJ2-1
clone size: once
CDR3 protein: CASSSPASGLYNEQFF
CDR3 DNA: TGCGCCAGCAGCAGCCCGGCTAGCGGATTATACAATGAGCAGTTCTTC

D gene: .
V gene: TRBV28
CDR3 length: 14
J gene: TRBJ2-7
clone size: .
CDR3 protein: CASSLYTVPYEQYF
CDR3 DNA: TGTGCCAGCAGTTTATATACCGTTCCCTACGAGCAGTACTTC

D gene: .
V gene: TRBV20-1
CDR3 length: 14
J gene: TRBJ2-1
clone size: .
CDR3 protein: CSASARTGYNEQFF
CDR3 DNA: TGCAGTGCTAGTGCAAGGACTGGATACAATGAGCAGTTCTTC

D gene: .
V gene: TRBV28
CDR3 length: 16
J gene: TRBJ1-5
clone size: .
CDR3 protein: CASSFFEPYSNQPQHF
CDR3 DNA: TGTGCCAGCAGTTTTTTTGAGCCCTATAGCAATCAGCCCCAGCATTTT

D gene: .
V gene: TRBV19
CDR3 length: 13
J gene: TRBJ2-7
clone size: .
CDR3 protein: CASSHRTNYEQYF
CDR3 DNA: TGTGCCAGTAGTCACCGGACAAATTACGAGCAGTACTTC

D gene: .
V gene: TRBV10-3
CDR3 length: 17
J gene: TRBJ2-7
clone size: .
CDR3 protein: CAISAAGGLGSSYEQYF
CDR3 DNA: TGTGCCATCAGTGCCGCGGGCGGGCTCGGTAGCTCCTACGAGCAGTACTTC

D gene: .
V gene: TRBV10-1
CDR3 length: 11
J gene: TRBJ1-1
clone size: .
CDR3 protein: CASGQGTEAFF
CDR3 DNA: TGCGCCAGCGGTCAGGGCACTGAAGCTTTCTTT

D gene: .
V gene: TRBV7-8
CDR3 length: 19
J gene: TRBJ1-5
clone size: .
CDR3 protein: CASSLAGHRRAYSNQPQHF
CDR3 DNA: TGTGCCAGCAGCTTAGCGGGTCATCGAAGAGCTTATAGCAATCAGCCCCAGCATTTT

D gene: TRBD1
V gene: TRBV10-3
CDR3 length: 13
J gene: TRBJ1-3
clone size: .
CDR3 protein: CAIGQASGNTIYF
CDR3 DNA: TGTGCCATCGGACAGGCCTCTGGAAACACCATATATTTT

D gene: .
V gene: TRBV5-5
CDR3 length: 13
J gene: TRBJ1-1
clone size: .
CDR3 protein: CASSLEGNTEAFF
CDR3 DNA: TGTGCCAGCAGCTTGGAGGGGAACACTGAAGCTTTCTTT

D gene: TRBD1
V gene: TRBV7-9
CDR3 length: 15
J gene: TRBJ1-4
clone size: .
CDR3 protein: CASSFTGGTNEKLFF
CDR3 DNA: TGTGCCAGCAGCTTCACAGGGGGTACTAATGAAAAACTGTTTTTT

D gene: TRBD1
V gene: TRBV9
CDR3 length: 15
J gene: TRBJ2-3
clone size: .
CDR3 protein: CASSGRDRVTDTQYF
CDR3 DNA: TGTGCCAGCAGCGGCCGGGACAGGGTGACAGATACGCAGTATTTT

D gene: .
V gene: TRBV2
CDR3 length: 14
J gene: TRBJ1-2
clone size: .
CDR3 protein: CASSYIPGGYGYTF
CDR3 DNA: TGTGCCAGCAGTTATATCCCGGGCGGCTATGGCTACACCTTC